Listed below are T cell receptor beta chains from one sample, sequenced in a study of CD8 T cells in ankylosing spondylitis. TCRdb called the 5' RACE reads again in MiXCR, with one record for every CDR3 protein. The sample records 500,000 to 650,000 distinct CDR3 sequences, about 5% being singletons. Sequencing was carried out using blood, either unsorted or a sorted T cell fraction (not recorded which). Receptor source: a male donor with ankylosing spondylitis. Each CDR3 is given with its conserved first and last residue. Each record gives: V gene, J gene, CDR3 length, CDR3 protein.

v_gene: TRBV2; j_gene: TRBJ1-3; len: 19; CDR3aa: CASSEAAGGKYLSGNTIYF
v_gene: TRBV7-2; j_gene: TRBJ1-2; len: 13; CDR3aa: CASSKDRGQGYTF
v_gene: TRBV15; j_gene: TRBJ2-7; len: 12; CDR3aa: CATSRGRDEQYF
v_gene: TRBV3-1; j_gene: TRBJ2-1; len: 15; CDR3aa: CASSLVGDSLLEQFF
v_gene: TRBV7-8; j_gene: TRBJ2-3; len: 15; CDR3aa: CASSLRQSSTDTQYF
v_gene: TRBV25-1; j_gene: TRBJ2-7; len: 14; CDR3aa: CASSDPGHYHEQYF
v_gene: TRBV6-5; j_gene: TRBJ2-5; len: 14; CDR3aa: CASSYSGTKETQYF
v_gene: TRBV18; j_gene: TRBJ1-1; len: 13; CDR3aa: CASSGGSNTEAFF
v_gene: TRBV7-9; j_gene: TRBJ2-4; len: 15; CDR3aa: CASSPAGLVKNIQYF
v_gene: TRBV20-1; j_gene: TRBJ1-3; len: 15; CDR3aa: CSASRRGLGGNTIYF
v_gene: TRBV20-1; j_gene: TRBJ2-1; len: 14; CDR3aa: CSARSTSSYNEQFF
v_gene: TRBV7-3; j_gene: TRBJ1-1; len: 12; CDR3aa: CASGGRNTEAFF
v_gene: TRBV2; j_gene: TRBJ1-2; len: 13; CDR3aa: CASREDRENGYTF
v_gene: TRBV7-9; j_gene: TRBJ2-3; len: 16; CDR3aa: CASSLATSLWTDTQYF
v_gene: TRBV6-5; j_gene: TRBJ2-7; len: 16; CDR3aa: CASSSTWGDAENEQYF
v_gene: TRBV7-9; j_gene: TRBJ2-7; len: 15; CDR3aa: CASSHVQGGTYEQYF
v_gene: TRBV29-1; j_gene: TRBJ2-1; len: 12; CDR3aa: CSVENFYNEQFF
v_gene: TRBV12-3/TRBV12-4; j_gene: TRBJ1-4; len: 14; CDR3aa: CASSETGTPEKLFF
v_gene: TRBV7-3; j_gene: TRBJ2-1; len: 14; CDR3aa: CASSPGTGWNEQFF
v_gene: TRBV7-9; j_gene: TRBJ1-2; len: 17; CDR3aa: CASSSSGTGLTNYGYTF
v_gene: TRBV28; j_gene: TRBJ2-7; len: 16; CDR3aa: CASSSFLGSLPYEQYF
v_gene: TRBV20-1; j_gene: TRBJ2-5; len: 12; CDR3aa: CSARSVWETQYF
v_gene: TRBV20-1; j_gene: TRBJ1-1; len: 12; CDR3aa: CSALNRGREAFF
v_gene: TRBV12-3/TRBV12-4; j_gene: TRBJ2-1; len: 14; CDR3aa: CASSFQGGSNEQFF
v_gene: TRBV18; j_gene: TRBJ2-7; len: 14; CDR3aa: CASSPQTLGYEQYF
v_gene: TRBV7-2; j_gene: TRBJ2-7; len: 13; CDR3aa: CASSSGTSDEQYF
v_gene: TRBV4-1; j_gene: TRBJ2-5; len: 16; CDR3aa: CASSQDAGGPQETQYF
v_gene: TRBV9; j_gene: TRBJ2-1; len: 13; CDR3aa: CASSSRVDNEQFF
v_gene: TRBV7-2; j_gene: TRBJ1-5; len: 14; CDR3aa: CASSLARPDQPQHF
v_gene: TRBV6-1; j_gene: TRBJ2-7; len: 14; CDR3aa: CASITASASYEQYF
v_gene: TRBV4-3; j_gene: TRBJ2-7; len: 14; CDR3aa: CASSQAWQLNEQYF
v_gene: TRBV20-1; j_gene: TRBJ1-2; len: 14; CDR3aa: CSASRGPSVYGYTF
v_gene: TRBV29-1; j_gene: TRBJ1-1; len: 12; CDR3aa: CSVSPSGTEAFF
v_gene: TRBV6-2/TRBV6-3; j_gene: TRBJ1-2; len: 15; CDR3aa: CASSFPIWVQKGYTF
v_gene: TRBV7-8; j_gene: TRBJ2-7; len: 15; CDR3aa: CASSFLDGYSYEQYF
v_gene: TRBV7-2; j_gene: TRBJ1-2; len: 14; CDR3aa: CASSLAAQADGYTF
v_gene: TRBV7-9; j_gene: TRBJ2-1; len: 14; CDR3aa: CASSTLDRGTEQFF
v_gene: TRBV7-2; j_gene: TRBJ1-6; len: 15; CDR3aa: CASSLGGSAGSPLHF
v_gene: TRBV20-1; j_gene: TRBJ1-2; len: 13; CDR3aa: CSARDLAGYGYTF
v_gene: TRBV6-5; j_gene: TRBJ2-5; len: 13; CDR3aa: CASSYRRGETQYF
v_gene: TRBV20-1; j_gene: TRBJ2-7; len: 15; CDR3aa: CSARDGEKATYEQYF
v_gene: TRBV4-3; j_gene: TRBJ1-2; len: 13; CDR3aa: CASSRGQGEGYTF
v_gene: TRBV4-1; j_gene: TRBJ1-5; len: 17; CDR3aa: CASSHQGAGAIGQPQHF
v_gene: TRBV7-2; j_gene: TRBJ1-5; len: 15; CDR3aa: CASSLGQGRNQPQHF
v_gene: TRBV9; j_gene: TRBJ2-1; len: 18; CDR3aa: CASSVEAGGLGSYNEQFF
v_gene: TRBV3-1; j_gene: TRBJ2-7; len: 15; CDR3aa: CASSPWQDDSYEQYF
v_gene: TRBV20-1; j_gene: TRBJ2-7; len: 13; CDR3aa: CSAEGTGDYEQYF
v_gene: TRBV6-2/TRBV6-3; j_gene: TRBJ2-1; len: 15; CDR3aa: CATKPGASSYNEQFF
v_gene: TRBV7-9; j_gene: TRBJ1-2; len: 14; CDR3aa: CASSPPSAHYGYTF
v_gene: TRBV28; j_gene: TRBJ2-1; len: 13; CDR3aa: CAAEGPTYNEQFF
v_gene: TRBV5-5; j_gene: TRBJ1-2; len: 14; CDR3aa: CASSLPDGVYGYTF